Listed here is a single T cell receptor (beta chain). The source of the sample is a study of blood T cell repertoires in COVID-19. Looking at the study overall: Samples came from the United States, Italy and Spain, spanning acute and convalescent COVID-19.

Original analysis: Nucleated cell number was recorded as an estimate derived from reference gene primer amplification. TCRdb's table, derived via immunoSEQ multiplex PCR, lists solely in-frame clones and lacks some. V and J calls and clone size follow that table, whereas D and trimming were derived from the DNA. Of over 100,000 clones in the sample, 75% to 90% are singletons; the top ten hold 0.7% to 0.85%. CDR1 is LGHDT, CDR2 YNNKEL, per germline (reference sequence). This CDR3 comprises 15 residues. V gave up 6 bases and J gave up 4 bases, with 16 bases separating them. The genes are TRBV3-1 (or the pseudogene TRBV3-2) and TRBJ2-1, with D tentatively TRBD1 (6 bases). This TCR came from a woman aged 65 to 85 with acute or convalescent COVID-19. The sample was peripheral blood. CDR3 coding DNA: TGTGCCAGCAGTCCAAGAAGCACAGGGTACAATGAGCAGTTCTTC. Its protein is CASSPRSTGYNEQFF.